A single sample gave rise to the 26 T cell receptor beta chains below, sequenced in a study of read filtering for tumor transcriptome and immune sequencing. From 350 to 500 ng of RNA, a library with molecular barcoded alpha/delta and beta/gamma adaptors was made. TCRdb itself ran the reads through MiXCR, one entry per CDR3 protein. The sample carries 100,000 to 150,000 distinct CDR3 sequences, 13% recorded once. The sequencing sample was made of a population of CD138-negative cells sorted from bone marrow. The receptors come from a donor aged 40 or older with multiple myeloma.

This clonotype was detected ten times or more. The gene calls are TRBV7-2 and TRBJ1-1; tentatively, D is TRBD1 (6 bases). The CDR3 contains 14 residues. CDR1 and CDR2 (germline): SGHTA, FQGNSA. Trimming took off 5 bases at V and 7 bases at J, with 17 bases between the two ends. As DNA, the CDR3 is TGTGCCAGCAGCCTTTTATACAGGGCCAATGAAGCTTTCTTT. Translating it yields CASSLLYRANEAFF.

This clonotype qualifies as medium-sized. V and J are TRBV5-1 and TRBJ2-1; TRBD2 agrees at 12 bases. The CDR3 sequence is 15 residues long. J was trimmed by 6 bases and V by 0 bases; bases with no gene match: 1. Germline CDR1 reads SGHRS; CDR2 reads YFSETQ. CDR3 in amino acids: CASSLGTSGTNEQFF. The DNA for the CDR3 is TGCGCCAGCAGCTTGGGGACTAGCGGGACCAATGAGCAGTTCTTC.

This clonotype showed up many times. V usage is TRBV19 and J usage is TRBJ2-1; 7 nucleotides match TRBD1. The CDR3 extends over 16 amino acids. Trimming cost V 10 bases and J 8 bases; bases outside gene matches: 20. Germline CDR1 reads LNHDA; CDR2 reads SQIVND (reference sequence). The CDR3 coding sequence is TGTGCCACCTTCCCTGGGACAGCCGGTCATCTCGATGAGCAGTTCTTC. Translating gives CATFPGTAGHLDEQFF.

This clonotype showed up just a few times. With a much larger clone just one base away, this may be a read error. J is TRBJ2-7 and V is TRBV7-9, with D perhaps being TRBD1 or TRBD2 (5 bases each). Germline CDR1 and CDR2: SEHNR and FQNEAQ (reference sequence). The CDR3 runs to 16 residues. This chain's CDR3 is CASSLAAGTGPWEQHF. CDR3 sequence (DNA): TGTGCCAGCAGCTTAGCGGCCGGGACGGGCCCCTGGGAGCAGCACTTC.

This clonotype was found many times. The rearrangement joins TRBV7-9 to TRBJ2-7; 8 bases are shared with TRBD2. Unmatched junction bases numbered 2, after V lost 4 bases and J lost 3 bases. Germline V CDR1 and CDR2: SEHNR, FQNEAQ (reference sequence). The CDR3 spans 13 residues. The CDR3 sequence is CASSSGGVYEQYF. The DNA for the CDR3 is TGTGCCAGCAGCTCCGGGGGGGTCTACGAGCAGTACTTC.

This clonotype was seen repeatedly, ten times or more. The CDR3 sequence is CASSEMARNEQFF. The DNA of the CDR3 is TGTGCCAGCAGTGAAATGGCCAGGAATGAGCAGTTCTTC. The V call is TRBV6-1, the J call TRBJ2-1; no clear D. Deletions cut 2 bases from V and 7 bases from J, with 9 bases between. The CDR3 is 13 amino acids. The germline gives CDR1 MNHNS, CDR2 SASEGT.

This clonotype occurred many times. This chain joins TRBV6-1 and TRBJ2-5; 7 positions match TRBD1. This CDR3 contains 13 residues. J was trimmed by 5 bases and V by 7 bases; bases with no gene match: 7. CDR1 and CDR2 from the germline V gene are MNHNS and SASEGT. CDR3 nucleotide sequence: TGTGCCAGCACCTACGGACAGGTTGAGACCCAGTACTTC. This sequence encodes CASTYGQVETQYF.

This chain joins TRBV6-6 and TRBJ2-1, with 7 bases that match TRBD2. The CDR3 totals 14 residues. CDR1 is MNHNY and CDR2 is SVGAGI in the germline V gene (reference sequence). V lost 6 bases, J lost 4 bases, and 6 bases stayed unmatched. The CDR3 DNA is TGTGCCAGCAGGCCTAGCGGAGATTACAATGAGCAGTTCTTC. Translating gives CASRPSGDYNEQFF.

This clonotype was detected many times. V and J are TRBV11-2 and TRBJ2-1, with 7 bases aligning to TRBD1. Germline V gives CDR1 SGHAT, CDR2 FQNNGV. With V trimmed by 3 bases and J by 5 bases, 7 bases remained unmatched. The length of the CDR3 is 15 residues. CDR3 sequence reads: CASSFDGQVNNEQFF. In nucleotides, the CDR3 is TGTGCCAGCAGCTTCGACGGACAGGTGAACAATGAGCAGTTCTTC.

The chain combines TRBV5-1 with TRBJ2-2; possible D gene TRBD2, 5 bases. Trimming removed 4 bases at V and 3 bases at J, with 13 bases between. The CDR3 runs to 15 residues. Germline CDR1 is SGHRS and CDR2 is YFSETQ. The CDR3 nucleotides read TGCGCCAGCAGCAAACCGGAGGCCGACACCGGGGAGCTGTTTTTT. Translating it yields CASSKPEADTGELFF.

This clonotype was observed at least ten times. Written as DNA, the CDR3 is TGCAGCGTCGGAGAACAGGGCCCATATAGCAATCAGCCCCAGCATTTT. Encoded protein: CSVGEQGPYSNQPQHF. V gene TRBV29-1 combines with J gene TRBJ1-5; D might be TRBD1 (6 bases). CDR1 and CDR2 from the germline V gene are SQVTM and ANQGSEA. V gave up 6 bases and J gave up 0 bases, with 18 bases separating them. The CDR3 has 16 residues.

This clonotype occurred many times. The chain uses TRBV20-1 and TRBJ2-5; D gene unclear. CDR3 length equals 13 residues. Trimming removed 2 bases at V and 5 bases at J, with 12 bases between. Per the germline V gene, CDR1 is DFQATT and CDR2 is SNEGSKA (reference sequence). CDR3 sequence reads: CSARRGDPETQYF. The CDR3 DNA follows: TGCAGTGCTAGAAGAGGTGACCCGGAGACCCAGTACTTC.

This clonotype was seen many times. The chain is built from TRBV2 and TRBJ2-2; 9 bases are shared with TRBD1. Germline loops: CDR1 SNHLY, CDR2 FYNNEI. The CDR3 is 15 amino acids. With 4 bases clipped from V and 4 bases from J, the junction kept 4 bases outside the gene matches. CDR3 amino acids: CASSGGTGTTGELFF. CDR3 bases: TGTGCCAGCAGTGGAGGGACAGGGACCACCGGGGAGCTGTTTTTT.

This clonotype was found many times. The chain uses TRBV11-2 and TRBJ2-5, with D perhaps matching TRBD1 (6 bases). V lost 7 bases and J lost 2, with 23 bases in between. Germline CDR1 reads SGHAT; CDR2 reads FQNNGV. The CDR3 has 17 amino acids. DNA for the CDR3: TGTGCCAGCACCTTTGCTAGGGGGACACCAGATCAAGAGACCCAGTACTTC. Protein: CASTFARGTPDQETQYF.

The chain uses TRBV4-1 and TRBJ2-7; TRBD2 agrees at 7 bases. Germline loops: CDR1 MGHRA, CDR2 YSYEKL. Trimming cost V 1 base and J 7 bases; bases outside gene matches: 4. The CDR3 loop spans 13 amino acids. CDR3 region: CASSQGAGEEQYF. The CDR3 region has the DNA TGCGCCAGCAGCCAAGGTGCGGGAGAGGAGCAGTACTTC.

This clonotype was counted once. V and J are TRBV7-9 and TRBJ2-1; 8 bases are shared with TRBD1. The V and J ends lost 1 base and 8 bases, in that order; junction bases with no gene match: 13. The germline gives CDR1 SEHNR, CDR2 FQNEAQ (reference sequence). The CDR3 has 17 amino acids. The CDR3 here is CASSLGSRGPPSDEQFF. DNA for the CDR3: TGTGCCAGCAGCTTAGGTAGCAGGGGGCCGCCCTCGGATGAGCAGTTCTTC.

The chain is built from TRBV14 and TRBJ1-3, with a tentative D call TRBD1 (5 bases). Deletions cut 5 bases from V and 4 bases from J, with 9 bases between. CDR1 and CDR2 (germline): SGHDN, FVKESK. CDR3 length: 13 amino acids. The CDR3 sequence is CASSFRQGNTIYF. The CDR3 DNA sequence: TGTGCCAGCAGCTTTAGACAGGGAAACACCATATATTTT. The full variable domain, rest sourced from reference TRBV14 and TRBJ1-3, is EAGVTQFPSHSVIEKGQTVTLRCDPISGHDNLYWYRRVMGKEIKFLLHFVKESKQDESGMPNNRFLAERTGGTYSTLKVQPAELEDSGVYFCASSFRQGNTIYFGEGSWLTVV.

The sample holds many counts of this clonotype. The V call is TRBV18, the J call TRBJ1-3; D call uncertain. Per the germline V gene, CDR1 is KGHSH and CDR2 is LQKENI. V lost 5 bases, J lost 0 bases, and 11 bases lay in between. CDR3 length: 15 residues. The CDR3 DNA reads TGTGCCAGCTCAGCCCGGCCCGTCTCTGGAAACACCATATATTTT. This translates into CASSARPVSGNTIYF.

This clonotype was counted only a few times. A read error may be the cause here, since a much bigger clone is one base away. V is TRBV9 and J is TRBJ2-1, with D perhaps matching TRBD1 (6 bases). V was cut by 0 bases and J by 9 bases, with 13 bases left in between. The CDR3 is 14 residues long. Per germline, CDR1 SGDLS and CDR2 YYNGEE. The DNA for the CDR3 is TGTGCCAGCAGCGTAGAAGTTGGGGGCAGTGAGCAGTTCTTC. Amino acids: CASSVEVGGSEQFF.

This clonotype was detected many times. The germline gene is not matched at one end of the junction; a read error may be the cause. V gene TRBV5-1 combines with J gene TRBJ2-1, with 7 bases that match TRBD1. CDR1 SGHRS and CDR2 YFSETQ come from the germline V gene. The CDR3 totals 16 residues. CDR3: CASSLRDRASYSEQFF. The CDR3 nucleotides are TGCGCCAGCAGCTTGCGTGACAGGGCATCCTACAGTGAGCAGTTCTTC.

The chain employs TRBV6-5 and TRBJ2-1, with a possible D match to TRBD2 (6 bases). Trimming cost V 5 bases and J 13 bases, with 24 bases left between them. The CDR3 loop spans 15 amino acids. CDR1 MNHEY and CDR2 SVGAGI come from the germline V gene. The CDR3 spells CASSGRTSSYSEQFF. CDR3 DNA sequence: TGTGCCAGCAGTGGGAGGACCAGCTCCTACAGTGAACAGTTCTTC.

Comments on this clonotype: A much larger clone differs from this one at a single base, so this may be a read error. V gene TRBV11-2 combines with J gene TRBJ2-5, with D tentatively TRBD1 (6 bases). CDR3 size: 13 residues. Germline loops: CDR1 SGHAT, CDR2 FQNNGV. The V and J ends lost 4 bases and 9 bases respectively, with 15 bases between them. As DNA, the CDR3 is TGTGCCAGCAGCTCCGGACAGAAGGAGTCCCAGTACTTC. Its protein product is CASSSGQKESQYF.

This clonotype was seen at least ten times. The rearrangement links TRBV7-8 to TRBJ1-2, with a tentative D call TRBD1 (6 bases). From germline, CDR1 is SGHVS and CDR2 FQNEAQ. The V end lost 5 bases, the J end lost 8 bases, and 21 bases lay between the germline ends. The CDR3 consists of 15 residues. The CDR3 here is CASSPYSRGGRGYTF. The DNA for the CDR3 is TGTGCCAGCAGCCCTTACTCAAGGGGGGGACGCGGCTACACCTTC. Full variable domain (outside the CDR3, taken from reference TRBV7-8 and TRBJ1-2): GAGVSQSPRYKVAKRGQDVALRCDPISGHVSLFWYQQALGQGPEFLTYFQNEAQLDKSGLPSDRFFAERPEGSVSTLKIQRTQQEDSAVYLCASSPYSRGGRGYTFGSGTRLTVV.

This clonotype was counted a few times. V usage is TRBV12-3 or TRBV12-4 and J usage is TRBJ1-6, with TRBD1 as a possible D gene (5 bases). This CDR3 is built from 17 residues. Trimming removed 6 bases at V and 0 bases at J, with 15 bases between. The CDR3 DNA is TGTGCCAGCAGCGAGGACGCCGGGGGCTCCTATAATTCACCCCTCCACTTT. This gives the protein CASSEDAGGSYNSPLHF.

Turning to this clonotype: A much larger clone is a single base away; this may be a read error. The chain links TRBV29-1 to TRBJ1-2, with no clear D. The V gene lost 7 bases and the J gene lost 6 bases, with 18 bases spanning the gap. Germline V gene data show CDR1 as SQVTM and CDR2 as ANQGSEA. CDR3 length equals 13 residues. The CDR3 spells CSALTRRNHGYTF. The CDR3 DNA is TGCAGCGCCCTGACACGTCGCAACCATGGCTACACCTTC.

Comments on this clonotype: This could be a read error, since a much larger clone is one nucleotide away. The chain has TRBV6-6 and TRBJ2-2; 8 bases fit TRBD2. With 10 bases clipped from V and 7 bases from J, the junction kept 26 bases outside the gene matches. This CDR3 has 19 amino acids. The germline CDR1 and CDR2 sequences are MNHNY and SVGAGI (reference sequence). CDR3 loop: CAIPLLPGLEGVLNGELFF. DNA for the CDR3: TGTGCCATCCCACTCCTCCCGGGACTAGAGGGAGTGTTGAACGGGGAGCTGTTTTTT.